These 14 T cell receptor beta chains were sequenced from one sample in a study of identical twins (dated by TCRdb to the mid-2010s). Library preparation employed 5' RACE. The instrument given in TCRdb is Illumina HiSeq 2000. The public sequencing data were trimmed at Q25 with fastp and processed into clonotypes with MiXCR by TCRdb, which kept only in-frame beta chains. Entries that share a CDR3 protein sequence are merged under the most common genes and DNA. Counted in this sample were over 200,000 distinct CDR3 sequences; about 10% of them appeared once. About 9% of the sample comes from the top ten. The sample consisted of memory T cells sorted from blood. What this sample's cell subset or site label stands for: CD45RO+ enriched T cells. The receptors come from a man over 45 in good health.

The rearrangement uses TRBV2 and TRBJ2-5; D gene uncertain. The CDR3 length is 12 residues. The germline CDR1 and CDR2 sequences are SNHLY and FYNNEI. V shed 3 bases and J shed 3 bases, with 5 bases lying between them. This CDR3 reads CASSEAEETQYF. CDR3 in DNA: TGTGCCAGCAGTGAGGCGGAAGAGACCCAGTACTTC.

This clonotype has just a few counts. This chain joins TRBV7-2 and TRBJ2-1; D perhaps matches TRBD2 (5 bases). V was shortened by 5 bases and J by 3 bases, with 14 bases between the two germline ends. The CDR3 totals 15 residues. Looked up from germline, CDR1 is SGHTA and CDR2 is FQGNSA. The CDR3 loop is CASSLKEGVYNEQFF. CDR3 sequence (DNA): TGTGCCAGCAGCCTAAAAGAGGGAGTCTACAATGAGCAGTTCTTC.

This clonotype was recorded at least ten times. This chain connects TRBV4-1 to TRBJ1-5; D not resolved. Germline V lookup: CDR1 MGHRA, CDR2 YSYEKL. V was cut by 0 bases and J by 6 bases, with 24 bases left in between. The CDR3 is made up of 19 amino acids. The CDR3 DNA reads TGCGCCAGCAGCCAAGACTTCTTAAGGGTGGTCGGCTCCGGTCAGCCCCAGCATTTT. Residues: CASSQDFLRVVGSGQPQHF.

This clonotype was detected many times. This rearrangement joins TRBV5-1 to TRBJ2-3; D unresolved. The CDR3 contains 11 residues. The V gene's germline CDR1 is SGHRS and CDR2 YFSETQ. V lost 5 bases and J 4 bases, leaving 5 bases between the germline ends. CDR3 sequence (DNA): TGCGCCAGCAGGTCGGCAGATACGCAGTATTTT. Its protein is CASRSADTQYF. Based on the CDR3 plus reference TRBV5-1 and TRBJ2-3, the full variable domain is KAGVTQTPRYLIKTRGQQVTLSCSPISGHRSVSWYQQTPGQGLQFLFEYFSETQRNKGNFPGRFSGRQFSNSRSEMNVSTLELGDSALYLCASRSADTQYFGPGTRLTVL.

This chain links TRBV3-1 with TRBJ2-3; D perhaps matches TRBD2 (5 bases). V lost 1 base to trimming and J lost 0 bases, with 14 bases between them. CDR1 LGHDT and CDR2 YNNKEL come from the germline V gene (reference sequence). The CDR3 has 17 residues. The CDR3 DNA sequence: TGTGCCAGCAGCCAAGTGTGGGCGGGCACTAGCACAGATACGCAGTATTTT. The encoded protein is CASSQVWAGTSTDTQYF.

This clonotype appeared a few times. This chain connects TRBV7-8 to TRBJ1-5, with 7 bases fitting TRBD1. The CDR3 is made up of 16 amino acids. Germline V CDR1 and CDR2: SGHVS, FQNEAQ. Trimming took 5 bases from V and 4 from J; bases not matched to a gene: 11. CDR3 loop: CASSPRTGPLNQPQHF. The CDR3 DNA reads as TGTGCCAGCAGCCCACGGACAGGACCCTTGAATCAGCCCCAGCATTTT.

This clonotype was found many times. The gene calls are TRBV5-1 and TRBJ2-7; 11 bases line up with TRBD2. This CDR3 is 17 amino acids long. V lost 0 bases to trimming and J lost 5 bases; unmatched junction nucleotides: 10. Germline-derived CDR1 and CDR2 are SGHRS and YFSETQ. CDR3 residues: CASSLGGSGRAVDEQYF. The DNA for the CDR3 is TGCGCCAGCAGCTTGGGAGGTAGCGGGAGGGCCGTTGACGAGCAGTACTTC.

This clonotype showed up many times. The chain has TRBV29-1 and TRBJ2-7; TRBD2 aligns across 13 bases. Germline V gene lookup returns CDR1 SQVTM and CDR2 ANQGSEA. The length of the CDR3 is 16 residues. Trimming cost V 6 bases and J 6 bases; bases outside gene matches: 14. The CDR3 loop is CSVLPAWTSGRGEQYF. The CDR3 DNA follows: TGCAGCGTACTCCCCGCCTGGACTAGCGGGAGAGGCGAGCAGTACTTC.

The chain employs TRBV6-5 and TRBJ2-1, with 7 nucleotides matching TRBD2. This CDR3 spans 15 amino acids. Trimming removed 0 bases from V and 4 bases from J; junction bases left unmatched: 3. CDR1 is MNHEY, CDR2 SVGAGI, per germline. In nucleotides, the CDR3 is TGTGCCAGCAGTTACTCAGGCGGGGGTTACAATGAGCAGTTCTTC. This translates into CASSYSGGGYNEQFF.

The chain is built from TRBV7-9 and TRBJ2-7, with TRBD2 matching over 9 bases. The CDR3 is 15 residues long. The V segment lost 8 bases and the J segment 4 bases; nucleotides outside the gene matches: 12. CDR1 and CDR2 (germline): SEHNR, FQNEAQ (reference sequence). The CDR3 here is CASGRRREGRYEQYF. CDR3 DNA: TGTGCCAGCGGTCGTCGGCGGGAGGGCCGTTACGAGCAGTACTTC.

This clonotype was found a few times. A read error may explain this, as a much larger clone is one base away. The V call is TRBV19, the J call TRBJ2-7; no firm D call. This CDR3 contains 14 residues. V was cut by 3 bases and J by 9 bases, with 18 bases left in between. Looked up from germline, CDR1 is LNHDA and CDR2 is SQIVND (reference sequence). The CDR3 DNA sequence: TGTGCCAGTAGTATCCTGGATCGTCTACACGGGCAGTACTTC. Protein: CASSILDRLHGQYF.

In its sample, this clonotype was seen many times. The CDR3 DNA reads as TGTGCCAGCAGCGCCCCCGGAGATACGCAGTATTTT. Encoded protein: CASSAPGDTQYF. The rearrangement links TRBV9 to TRBJ2-3; D is ambiguous. Trimming shortened V by 3 bases and J by 5 bases, and 7 bases separated the two germline ends. Germline values: CDR1 SGDLS, CDR2 YYNGEE. The CDR3 totals 12 residues.

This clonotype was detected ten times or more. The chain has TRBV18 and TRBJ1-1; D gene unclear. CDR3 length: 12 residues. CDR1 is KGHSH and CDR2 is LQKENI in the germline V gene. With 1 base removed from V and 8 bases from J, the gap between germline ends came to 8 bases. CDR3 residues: CASSPRRAEAFF. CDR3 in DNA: TGTGCCAGCTCACCACGGCGGGCAGAAGCTTTCTTT.

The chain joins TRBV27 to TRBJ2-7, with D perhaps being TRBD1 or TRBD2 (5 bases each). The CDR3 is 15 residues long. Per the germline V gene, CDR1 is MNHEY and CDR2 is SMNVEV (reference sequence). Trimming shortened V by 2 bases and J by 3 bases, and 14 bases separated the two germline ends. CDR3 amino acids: CASSLGTTRVYEQYF. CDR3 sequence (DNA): TGTGCCAGCAGTTTAGGGACGACAAGGGTCTACGAGCAGTACTTC.